Each of the 4 T cell receptor beta chains below was sequenced from the same sample in a study of OX40 agonist ivuxolimab in advanced cancers. Method: immunoSEQ multiplex PCR; TCRdb's copy keeps in-frame clones and lacks some. Here the sample spans roughly 25,000 clones, roughly 90% being singletons. The specimen was CD4+ or CD8+ T cells sorted from blood, collected in a trial of the OX40 agonist ivuxolimab. These receptors were collected from an adult with an advanced solid tumor such as melanoma, head and neck, liver or kidney cancer.

The chain joins TRBV27 to TRBJ2-1, with 15 bases that match TRBD2. The CDR3 consists of 15 residues. The trim removed 5 bases at V and 8 bases at J, leaving 4 bases unmatched. CDR1 and CDR2 from the germline V gene are MNHEY and SMNVEV (reference sequence). The CDR3: CASSPGTSGRYEQFF. CDR3 DNA sequence: TGTGCCAGCAGTCCCGGGACTAGCGGGAGGTATGAGCAGTTCTTC.

The rearrangement uses TRBV11-2 and TRBJ2-1; 9 positions match TRBD2. The CDR3 loop spans 19 amino acids. Germline V gene sequence: CDR1 SGHAT, CDR2 FQNNGV. V lost 4 bases to trimming and J lost 2 bases; unmatched junction nucleotides: 15. CDR3 residues: CASSSSLPLAGPTYNEQFF. DNA of the CDR3: TGTGCCAGCAGCTCAAGTTTGCCACTAGCGGGCCCCACCTACAATGAGCAGTTCTTC.

The J gene is TRBJ1-2, the V gene TRBV4-1, with D uncertain. This CDR3 is built from 15 residues. With 0 bases removed from V and 7 bases from J, the gap between germline ends came to 15 bases. The V gene's germline CDR1 is MGHRA and CDR2 YSYEKL. The CDR3 region is CASSQDITWQVGYTF. The CDR3 DNA sequence: TGCGCCAGCAGCCAAGATATCACCTGGCAGGTTGGCTACACCTTC.

This chain joins TRBV9 and TRBJ2-1; D gene ambiguous. V dropped 0 bases and J dropped 4 bases, with 8 bases sitting between them. CDR1 and CDR2 (germline): SGDLS, YYNGEE. The CDR3 is 14 residues long. CDR3 in amino acids: CASSVDGVYNEQFF. CDR3 in DNA: TGTGCCAGCAGCGTAGATGGGGTTTACAATGAGCAGTTCTTC. The full variable domain, rest sourced from reference TRBV9 and TRBJ2-1, is DSGVTQTPKHLITATGQRVTLRCSPRSGDLSVYWYQQSLDQGLQFLIQYYNGEERAKGNILERFSAQQFPDLHSELNLSSLELGDSALYFCASSVDGVYNEQFFGPGTRLTVL.